A single sample is the source of the 22 T cell receptor beta chains below, sequenced in a study of T cells in Graves' hyperthyroidism and ophthalmopathy. TCR beta CDR3 regions were amplified from RNA. The TCR CDR3 was amplified in a first-round RT-PCR using the HTBI primer set. TCRdb redid the calling of the multiplex PCR reads with MiXCR, one entry per CDR3 protein. The table includes about 300,000 distinct CDR3 sequences, about 19% detected once. Sequenced: blood. The receptors were sampled from a man aged 50 to 60 with Graves' ophthalmopathy.

This clonotype occurred a few times. The J gene is TRBJ2-7, the V gene TRBV28, with 10 bases aligning to TRBD2. CDR1 is MDHEN and CDR2 is SYDVKM in the germline V gene. The CDR3 runs 14 residues. The ends lost 3 bases at V and 8 bases at J; junction bases unmatched: 7. The CDR3: CASSLAGTSAQQYF. The CDR3 coding sequence is TGTGCCAGCAGTTTGGCCGGGACTAGCGCTCAGCAGTACTTC.

The chain recombines TRBV9 with TRBJ2-1; D may correspond to TRBD1 or TRBD2 (6 bases each). Germline CDR1 and CDR2: SGDLS and YYNGEE. This CDR3 is built from 14 residues. V shed 0 bases and J shed 8 bases, with 12 bases lying between them. CDR3 residues: CASSVELAGDEQFF. The CDR3 DNA reads TGTGCCAGCAGCGTAGAACTAGCAGGGGATGAGCAGTTCTTC.

This clonotype has at least ten counts. The chain has TRBV30 and TRBJ1-1, with D possibly being TRBD1 (5 bases). Trimming cost V 8 bases and J 3 bases, with 7 bases left between them. The CDR3 runs to 10 residues. CDR1 and CDR2 (germline): GTSNPN, SVGIG (reference sequence). In nucleotides, the CDR3 is TGTGCCCTCAGGGACACTGAAGCTTTCTTT. Its translation is CALRDTEAFF.

The chain joins TRBV6-7 to TRBJ2-5; 10 nucleotides align to TRBD2. TRBV6-7 is sorted into the ORF group, with uncertain function. CDR3 length equals 22 residues. Trimming removed 1 base from V and 4 bases from J; junction bases left unmatched: 24. This CDR3 reads CASSYCSRFLVGSGRRGETQYF. The CDR3, as DNA: TGTGCCAGCAGTTACTGTTCCCGTTTTTTAGTTGGTAGCGGGAGGAGAGGAGAGACCCAGTACTTC.

This clonotype was picked up many times. The chain recombines TRBV16 with TRBJ1-1; no clear D. Germline CDR1 reads KGHSY; CDR2 reads FQNENV. Trimming removed 2 bases at V and 1 base at J, with 8 bases between. This CDR3 is built from 14 residues. The CDR3 here is CASSQNEGNTEAFF. For the CDR3, the DNA is TGTGCCAGCAGCCAAAATGAGGGGAACACTGAAGCTTTCTTT.

The DNA for the CDR3 is TGTGCCAGCAGTGAAACCTCCGGACTGGGCGGTGAGCAGTTCTTC. Translation: CASSETSGLGGEQFF. The V and J genes are TRBV6-1 and TRBJ2-1, with D possibly being TRBD2 (5 bases). V gave up 2 bases and J gave up 9 bases, with 17 bases separating them. Per the germline V gene, CDR1 is MNHNS and CDR2 is SASEGT. CDR3 length: 15 amino acids.

This clonotype was detected only a few times. This chain uses TRBV7-8 with TRBJ1-5; D remains unclear. Germline loops: CDR1 SGHVS, CDR2 FQNEAQ. The CDR3 runs to 16 residues. Trimming took off 4 bases at V and 9 bases at J, with 22 bases between the two ends. The CDR3 sequence is CASSSTEGAGIRPQHF. CDR3 in DNA: TGTGCCAGCAGCTCCACGGAGGGCGCGGGGATCCGGCCCCAGCATTTT.

The chain employs TRBV28 and TRBJ2-1; D possibly corresponds to TRBD2 (6 bases). Germline CDR1 MDHEN, CDR2 SYDVKM. The length of the CDR3 is 14 residues. The V end was cut by 8 bases, the J end by 7 bases, with 18 bases between. The CDR3 coding sequence is TGTGCCAGCGGTCAAGAGGAGGGCCATAATGAGCAGTTCTTC. Protein: CASGQEEGHNEQFF.

The genes are TRBV11-2 and TRBJ2-7, with a tentative D call TRBD2 (7 bases). CDR1 is SGHAT and CDR2 is FQNNGV in the germline V gene. The CDR3 sequence is 15 residues long. V lost 6 bases and J lost 0, with 15 bases in between. The CDR3 DNA follows: TGTGCCAGCAGTACTGAGGGGGGGTACTCCTACGAGCAGTACTTC. Protein product: CASSTEGGYSYEQYF.

J is TRBJ1-1 and V is TRBV6-7; D unresolved. TRBV6-7 is reported as an ORF; its role is uncertain. V lost 0 bases and J lost 3, with 14 bases in between. The CDR3 extends over 16 amino acids. The CDR3 region has the DNA TGTGCCAGCAGTTACTCGCACGGGTCGCTCGACACTGAAGCTTTCTTT. Amino acids: CASSYSHGSLDTEAFF.

This clonotype was counted between two and nine times. The rearrangement links TRBV20-1 to TRBJ1-2; TRBD1 matches at 7 bases. After removal of 2 bases from V and 4 bases from J, the junction contained 10 bases not matched to a gene. Germline lookup yields CDR1 DFQATT and CDR2 SNEGSKA (reference sequence). The CDR3 is 15 residues long. CDR3 bases: TGCAGTGCTAGACTAAACAGGGGTGGGAGCTATGGCTACACCTTC. It codes for CSARLNRGGSYGYTF.

This rearrangement joins TRBV5-1 to TRBJ2-5; 8 bases match TRBD2. The CDR3 extends over 17 amino acids. Per the germline V gene, CDR1 is SGHRS and CDR2 is YFSETQ. Trimming took 4 bases from V and 0 from J; bases not matched to a gene: 11. The CDR3 DNA is TGCGCCAGCAGCCCTGGGGAGCGGGAGAGGTACCAAGAGACCCAGTACTTC. Its protein is CASSPGERERYQETQYF.

This clonotype was seen many times. The chain recombines TRBV29-1 with TRBJ1-3; D gene unclear. Deletions cut 4 bases from V and 0 bases from J, with 7 bases between. This CDR3 has 13 residues. Germline CDR1 is SQVTM and CDR2 is ANQGSEA. The CDR3 protein is CSVGLGSGNTIYF. CDR3 in DNA: TGCAGCGTTGGTCTCGGCTCTGGAAACACCATATATTTT.

This clonotype has at least ten counts. J is TRBJ2-5 and V is TRBV11-1, with TRBD1 matching 7 bases. With V trimmed by 5 bases and J by 2 bases, 8 bases remained unmatched. Germline V lookup: CDR1 SGHAT, CDR2 FQDESV (reference sequence). This CDR3 is 15 amino acids long. The CDR3 DNA reads TGTGCCAGCAGCCCGGACAGGACAAAGCAAGAGACCCAGTACTTC. Translation gives CASSPDRTKQETQYF. The whole variable domain, filled in from reference TRBV11-1 and TRBJ2-5, reads EAEVAQSPRYKITEKSQAVAFWCDPISGHATLYWYRQILGQGPELLVQFQDESVVDDSQLPKDRFSAERLKGVDSTLKIQPAELGDSAMYLCASSPDRTKQETQYFGPGTRLLVL.

This clonotype was recorded at least ten times. The chain carries TRBV28 and TRBJ2-5, with D perhaps matching TRBD1 or TRBD2 (6 bases each). V was pared by 6 bases and J by 8 bases, with 13 bases between. Germline V CDR1 and CDR2: MDHEN, SYDVKM. The CDR3 has 12 residues. CDR3 sequence reads: CASREGVQTQYF. In DNA, the CDR3 is TGTGCCAGCAGGGAGGGGGTGCAAACCCAGTACTTC. Filled out from reference TRBV28 and TRBJ2-5, the complete variable domain reads DVKVTQSSRYLVKRTGEKVFLECVQDMDHENMFWYRQDPGLGLRLIYFSYDVKMKEKGDIPEGYSVSREKKERFSLILESASTNQTSMYLCASREGVQTQYFGPGTRLLVL.

This clonotype was seen many times. A junction boundary mismatches the germline segment, possibly from a read error. The J gene is TRBJ2-5, the V gene TRBV7-7; 10 positions match TRBD1. The CDR3 has 15 residues. Looked up from germline, CDR1 is SSHAT and CDR2 is FNYEAQ (reference sequence). The CDR3 loop reads CASSLTGGLGETQYF. The CDR3 DNA is TGTGCTAGCAGCCTGACAGGGGGCCTGGGGGAGACCCAGTACTTC.

The chain joins TRBV6-2 or TRBV6-3 to TRBJ2-7; no firm D call. Germline-derived CDR1 and CDR2 are MNHEY and SVGEGT. Deletions cut 4 bases from V and 0 bases from J, with 13 bases between. The length of the CDR3 is 15 residues. CDR3 sequence: CASSFSKPNSYEQYF. CDR3 sequence (DNA): TGTGCCAGCAGTTTTAGCAAACCGAACTCCTACGAGCAGTACTTC.

A note on this clonotype: This sequence may be a read error, since a much larger clone differs from it by one base. V gene TRBV11-1 combines with J gene TRBJ2-5; possibly TRBD1 for D (6 bases). This CDR3 comprises 13 residues. The germline CDR1 and CDR2 sequences are SGHAT and FQDESV (reference sequence). The CDR3 loop reads CTSSLHREQTQYF. CDR3 sequence (DNA): TGTACCAGCAGCCTCCACAGGGAGCAGACCCAGTACTTC.

This clonotype came up many times. The V and J genes are TRBV2 and TRBJ2-2; TRBD1 might be the D (5 bases). Germline CDR1 SNHLY, CDR2 FYNNEI. Deletions cut 2 bases from V and 6 bases from J, with 7 bases between. The CDR3 is 13 residues long. The CDR3 region is CASSEQGAGELFF. In DNA form, the CDR3 reads TGTGCCAGCAGTGAACAGGGCGCCGGGGAGCTGTTTTTT.

This clonotype came up many times. The rearrangement links TRBV11-2 to TRBJ1-1; no clear D. The V gene's germline CDR1 is SGHAT and CDR2 FQNNGV. This CDR3 has 14 amino acids. V was clipped by 2 bases and J by 6 bases, with 13 bases between them. The DNA of the CDR3 is TGTGCCAGCAGCTTACTTTCCGAGGTGTCTGAAGCTTTCTTT. This encodes CASSLLSEVSEAFF.

This chain uses TRBV27 with TRBJ2-5; D not certain. From germline, CDR1 is MNHEY and CDR2 SMNVEV (reference sequence). The CDR3 has 13 residues. Trimming left V 5 bases short and J 5 bases short, with 12 bases between. This CDR3 is CASSPSFQETQYF. CDR3 sequence (DNA): TGTGCCAGCAGTCCCTCATTTCAGGAGACCCAGTACTTC.

This clonotype came up a few times. This chain connects TRBV7-9 to TRBJ1-3; D not resolved. Germline loops: CDR1 SEHNR, CDR2 FQNEAQ (reference sequence). Trimming pared 8 bases from V and 4 bases from J, leaving 15 bases between. The CDR3 is 14 residues long. DNA of the CDR3: TGTGCCAGCTCTTCAGCCCCGGGCGGAAACACCATATATTTT. Protein sequence: CASSSAPGGNTIYF.